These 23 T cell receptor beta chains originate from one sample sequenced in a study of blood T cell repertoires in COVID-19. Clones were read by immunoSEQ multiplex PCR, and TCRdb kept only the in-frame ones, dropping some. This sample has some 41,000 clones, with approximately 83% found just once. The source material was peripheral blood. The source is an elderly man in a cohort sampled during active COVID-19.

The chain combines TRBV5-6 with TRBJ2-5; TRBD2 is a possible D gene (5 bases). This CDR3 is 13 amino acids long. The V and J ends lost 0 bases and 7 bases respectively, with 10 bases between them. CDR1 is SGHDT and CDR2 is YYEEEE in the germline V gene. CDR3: CASSLGSGGTQYF. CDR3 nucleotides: TGTGCCAGCAGCTTGGGAAGCGGTGGGACCCAGTACTTC. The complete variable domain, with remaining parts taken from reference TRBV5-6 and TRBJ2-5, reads DAGVTQSPTHLIKTRGQQVTLRCSPKSGHDTVSWYQQALGQGPQFIFQYYEEEERQRGNFPDRFSGHQFPNYSSELNVNALLLGDSALYLCASSLGSGGTQYFGPGTRLLVL.

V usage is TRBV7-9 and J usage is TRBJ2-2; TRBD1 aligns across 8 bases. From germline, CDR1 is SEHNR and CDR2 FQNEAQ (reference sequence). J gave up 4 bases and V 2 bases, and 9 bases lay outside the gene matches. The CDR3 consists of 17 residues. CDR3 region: CASSLSNRGAFTGELFF. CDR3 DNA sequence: TGTGCCAGCAGCTTATCCAACAGGGGGGCTTTCACCGGGGAGCTGTTTTTT.

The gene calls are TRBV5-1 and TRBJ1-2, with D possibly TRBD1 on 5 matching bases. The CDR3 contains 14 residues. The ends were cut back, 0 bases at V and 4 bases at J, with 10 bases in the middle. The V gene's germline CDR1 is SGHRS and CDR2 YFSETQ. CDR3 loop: CASSLGQGGYGYTF. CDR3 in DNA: TGCGCCAGCAGCTTGGGGCAGGGCGGCTATGGCTACACCTTC.

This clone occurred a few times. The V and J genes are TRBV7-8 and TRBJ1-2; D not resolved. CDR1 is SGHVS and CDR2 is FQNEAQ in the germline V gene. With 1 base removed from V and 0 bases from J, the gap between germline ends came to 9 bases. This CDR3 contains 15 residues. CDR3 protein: CASSLEPRTNYGYTF. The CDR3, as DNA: TGTGCCAGCAGCTTAGAGCCGAGAACTAACTATGGCTACACCTTC.

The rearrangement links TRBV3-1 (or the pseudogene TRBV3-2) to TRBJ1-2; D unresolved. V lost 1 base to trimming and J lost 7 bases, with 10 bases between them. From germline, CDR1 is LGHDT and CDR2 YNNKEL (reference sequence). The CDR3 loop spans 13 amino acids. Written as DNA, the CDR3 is TGTGCCAGCAGCCAAGCGGGGAAGGGTGGCTACACCTTC. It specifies CASSQAGKGGYTF.

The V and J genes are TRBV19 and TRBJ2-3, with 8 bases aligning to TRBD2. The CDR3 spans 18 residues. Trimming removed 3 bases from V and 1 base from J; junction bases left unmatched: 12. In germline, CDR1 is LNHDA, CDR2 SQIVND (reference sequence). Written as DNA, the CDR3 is TGTGCCAGTAGTATCCTCCGAGGAACTAGCGGTCGCACAGATACGCAGTATTTT. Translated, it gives CASSILRGTSGRTDTQYF.

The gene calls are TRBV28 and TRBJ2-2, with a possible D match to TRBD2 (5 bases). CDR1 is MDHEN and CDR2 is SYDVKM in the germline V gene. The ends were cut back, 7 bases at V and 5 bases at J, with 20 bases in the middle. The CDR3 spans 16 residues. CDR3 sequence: CASTQTPGSGTGELFF. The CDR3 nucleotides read TGTGCCAGCACTCAAACGCCGGGGAGTGGGACCGGGGAGCTGTTTTTT.

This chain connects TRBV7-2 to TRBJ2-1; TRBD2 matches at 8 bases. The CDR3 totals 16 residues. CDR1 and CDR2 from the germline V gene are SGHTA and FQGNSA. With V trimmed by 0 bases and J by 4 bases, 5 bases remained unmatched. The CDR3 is CASSLAGLEPYNEQFF. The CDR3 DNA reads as TGTGCCAGCAGCTTAGCGGGACTAGAGCCTTACAATGAGCAGTTCTTC.

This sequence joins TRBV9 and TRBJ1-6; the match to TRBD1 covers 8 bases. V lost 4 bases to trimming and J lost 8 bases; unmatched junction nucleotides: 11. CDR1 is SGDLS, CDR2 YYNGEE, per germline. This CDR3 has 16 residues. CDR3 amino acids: CASSTSLQGGHSPLHF. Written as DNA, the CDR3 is TGTGCCAGCAGCACAAGCCTACAGGGGGGTCATTCACCCCTCCACTTT.

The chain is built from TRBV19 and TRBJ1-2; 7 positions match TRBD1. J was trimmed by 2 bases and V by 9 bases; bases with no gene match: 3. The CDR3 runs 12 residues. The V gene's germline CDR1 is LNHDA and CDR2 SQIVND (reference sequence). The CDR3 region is CASSGQNYGYTF. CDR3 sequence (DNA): TGTGCCAGCTCGGGACAGAACTATGGCTACACCTTC.

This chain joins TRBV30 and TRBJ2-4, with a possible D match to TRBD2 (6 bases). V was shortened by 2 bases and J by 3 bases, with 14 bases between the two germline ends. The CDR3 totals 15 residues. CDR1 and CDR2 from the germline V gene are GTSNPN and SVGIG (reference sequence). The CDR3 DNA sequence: TGTGCCTGGAGTCCCCCGCGGGGACTCAAAAACATTCAGTACTTC. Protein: CAWSPPRGLKNIQYF.

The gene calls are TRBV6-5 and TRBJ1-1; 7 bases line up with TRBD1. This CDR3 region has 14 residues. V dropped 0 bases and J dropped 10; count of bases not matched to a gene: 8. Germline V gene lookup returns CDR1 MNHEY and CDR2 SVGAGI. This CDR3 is CASSYSDRPLGAFF. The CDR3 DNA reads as TGTGCCAGCAGTTACTCGGACAGGCCTCTTGGAGCTTTCTTT.

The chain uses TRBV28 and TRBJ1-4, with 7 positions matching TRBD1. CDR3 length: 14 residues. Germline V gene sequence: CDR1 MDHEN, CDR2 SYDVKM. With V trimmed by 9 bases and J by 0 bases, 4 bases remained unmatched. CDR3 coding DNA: TGTGCCAGTCAGACAGGGCCAACTAATGAAAAACTGTTTTTT. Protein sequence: CASQTGPTNEKLFF.

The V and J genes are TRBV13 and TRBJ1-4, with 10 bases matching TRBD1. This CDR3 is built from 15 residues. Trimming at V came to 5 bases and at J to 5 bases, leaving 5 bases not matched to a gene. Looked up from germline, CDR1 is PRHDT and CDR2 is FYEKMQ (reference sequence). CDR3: CASSPGGQGNEKLFF. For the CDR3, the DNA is TGTGCCAGCAGCCCGGGGGGACAGGGGAATGAAAAACTGTTTTTT.

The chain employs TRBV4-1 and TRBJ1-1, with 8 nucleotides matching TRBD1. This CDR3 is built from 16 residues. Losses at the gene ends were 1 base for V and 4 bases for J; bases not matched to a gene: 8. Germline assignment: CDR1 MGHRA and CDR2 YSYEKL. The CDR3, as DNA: TGCGCCAGCAGCCAAGGGCAGGGGGCTAGTCGCACTGAAGCTTTCTTT. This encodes CASSQGQGASRTEAFF.

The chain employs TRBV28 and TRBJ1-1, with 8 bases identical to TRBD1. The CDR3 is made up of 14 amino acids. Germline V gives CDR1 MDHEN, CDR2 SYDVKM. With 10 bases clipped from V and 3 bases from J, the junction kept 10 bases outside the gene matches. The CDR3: CATFPGGRYTEAFF. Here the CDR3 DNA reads TGTGCCACTTTCCCAGGGGGCCGGTACACTGAAGCTTTCTTT.

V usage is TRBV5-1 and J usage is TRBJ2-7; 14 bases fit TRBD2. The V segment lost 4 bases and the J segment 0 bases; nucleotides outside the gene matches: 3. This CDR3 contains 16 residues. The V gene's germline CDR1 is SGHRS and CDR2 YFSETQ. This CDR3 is CASSPGTSGSSYEQYF. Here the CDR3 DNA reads TGCGCCAGCAGCCCCGGGACTAGCGGGAGCTCCTACGAGCAGTACTTC.

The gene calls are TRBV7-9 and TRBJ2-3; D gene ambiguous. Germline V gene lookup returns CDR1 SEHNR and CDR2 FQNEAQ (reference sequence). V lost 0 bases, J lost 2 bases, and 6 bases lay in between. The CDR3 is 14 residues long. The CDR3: CASSLAPSTDTQYF. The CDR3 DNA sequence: TGTGCCAGCAGCTTAGCTCCTTCCACAGATACGCAGTATTTT.

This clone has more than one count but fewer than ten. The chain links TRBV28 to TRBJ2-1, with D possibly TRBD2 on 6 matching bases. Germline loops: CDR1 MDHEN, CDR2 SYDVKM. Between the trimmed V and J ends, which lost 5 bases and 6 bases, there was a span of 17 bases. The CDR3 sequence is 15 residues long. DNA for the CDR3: TGTGCCAGCAGTCGTGGGGGGATACTCTCCAATGAGCAGTTCTTC. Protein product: CASSRGGILSNEQFF.

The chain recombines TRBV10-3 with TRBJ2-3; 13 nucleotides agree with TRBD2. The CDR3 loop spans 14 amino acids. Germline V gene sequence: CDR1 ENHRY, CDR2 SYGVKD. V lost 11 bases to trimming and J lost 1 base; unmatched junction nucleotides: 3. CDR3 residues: CAVGLAGGTDTQYF. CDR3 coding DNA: TGTGCCGTCGGACTAGCGGGAGGCACAGATACGCAGTATTTT.

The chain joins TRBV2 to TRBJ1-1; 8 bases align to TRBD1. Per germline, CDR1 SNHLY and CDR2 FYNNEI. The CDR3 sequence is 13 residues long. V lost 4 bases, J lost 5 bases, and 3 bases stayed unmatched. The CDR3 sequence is CASSGQGQTEAFF. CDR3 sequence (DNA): TGTGCCAGCAGTGGACAGGGGCAGACTGAAGCTTTCTTT.

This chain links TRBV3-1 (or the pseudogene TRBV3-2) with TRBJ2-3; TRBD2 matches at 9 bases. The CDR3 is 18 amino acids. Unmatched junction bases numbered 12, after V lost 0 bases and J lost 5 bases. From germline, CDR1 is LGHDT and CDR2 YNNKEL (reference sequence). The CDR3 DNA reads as TGTGCCAGCAGCCAAGATCCGGGGGGTAGCGGGAGACAAGATACGCAGTATTTT. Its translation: CASSQDPGGSGRQDTQYF.

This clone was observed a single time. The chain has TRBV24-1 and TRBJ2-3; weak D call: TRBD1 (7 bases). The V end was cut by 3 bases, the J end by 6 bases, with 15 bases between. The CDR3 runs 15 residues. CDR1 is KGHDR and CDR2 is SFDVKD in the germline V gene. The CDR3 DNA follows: TGTGCCACCAGTGATGGAGGGGGCGCGGGGGATACGCAGTATTTT. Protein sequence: CATSDGGGAGDTQYF.